The sequence of this T cell receptor beta chain was determined in a study of cytomegalovirus exposure and HLA in healthy donors. As for this clone: Its matching antigen is unknown.

Donors came from a validation cohort of over a hundred subjects, distinct from the first 666-subject cohort. The V segment lost 1 base and the J segment 3 bases; nucleotides outside the gene matches: 5. CDR1 and CDR2 from the germline V gene are SNHLY and FYNNEI. The CDR3 runs to 17 residues. Study-level results: Among TCR sequences, most were rare, though some public TCRs appeared in many donors. A few CMV-associated chains were confirmed in vitro to be specific for CMV antigens.

Here immunoSEQ multiplex PCR was the method, and the copy in TCRdb shows in-frame clones only, minus some. The sample has 250,000 to 400,000 clones, approximately 91% seen once. The rearrangement links TRBV2 to TRBJ1-5, with TRBD1 matching over 11 bases. What was sequenced was PBMCs. The sequence was collected from a man aged 30 to 39 in good health and CMV-seronegative. CDR3 sequence: CASSEGTGGLINQPQHF. The DNA for the CDR3 is TGTGCCAGCAGTGAAGGGACAGGGGGCTTGATCAATCAGCCCCAGCATTTT.